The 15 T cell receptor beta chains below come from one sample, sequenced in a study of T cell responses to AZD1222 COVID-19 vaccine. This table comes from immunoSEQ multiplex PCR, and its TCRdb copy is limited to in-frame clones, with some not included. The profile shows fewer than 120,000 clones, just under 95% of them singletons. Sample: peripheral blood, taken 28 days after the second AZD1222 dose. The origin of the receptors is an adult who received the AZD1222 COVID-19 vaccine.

The CDR3 coding sequence is TGTGCCAGCAGCTTGGGACGCAGCGGGAATGAAAAACTGTTTTTT. It is translated as CASSLGRSGNEKLFF. The rearrangement joins TRBV5-4 to TRBJ1-4; unclear D gene. The V end was cut by 0 bases, the J end by 5 bases, with 11 bases between. The germline V gene encodes CDR1 SGHNT and CDR2 YYREEE (reference sequence). The CDR3 has 15 residues.

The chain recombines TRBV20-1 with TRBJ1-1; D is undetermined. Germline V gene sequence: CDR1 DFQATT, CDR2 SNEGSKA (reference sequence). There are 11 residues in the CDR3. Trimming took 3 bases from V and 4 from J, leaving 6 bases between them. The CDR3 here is CSASWITEAFF. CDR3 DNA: TGCAGTGCTAGCTGGATCACTGAAGCTTTCTTT.

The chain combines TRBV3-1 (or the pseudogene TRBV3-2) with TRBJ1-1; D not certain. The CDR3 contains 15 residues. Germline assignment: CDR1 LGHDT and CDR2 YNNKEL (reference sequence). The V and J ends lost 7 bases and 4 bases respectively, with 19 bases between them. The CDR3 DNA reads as TGTGCCAGCACGCCACGGGGAGGTTCGGGCACTGAAGCTTTCTTT. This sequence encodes CASTPRGGSGTEAFF.

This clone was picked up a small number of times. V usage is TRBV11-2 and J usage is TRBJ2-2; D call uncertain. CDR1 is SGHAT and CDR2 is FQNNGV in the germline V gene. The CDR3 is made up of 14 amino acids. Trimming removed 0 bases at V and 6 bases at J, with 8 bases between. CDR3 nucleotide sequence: TGTGCCAGCAGCTTAGATCTGGGTGCCGGGGAGCTGTTTTTT. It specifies CASSLDLGAGELFF. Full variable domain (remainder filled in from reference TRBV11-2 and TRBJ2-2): EAGVAQSPRYKIIEKRQSVAFWCNPISGHATLYWYQQILGQGPKLLIQFQNNGVVDDSQLPKDRFSAERLKGVDSTLKIQPAKLEDSAVYLCASSLDLGAGELFFGEGSRLTVL.

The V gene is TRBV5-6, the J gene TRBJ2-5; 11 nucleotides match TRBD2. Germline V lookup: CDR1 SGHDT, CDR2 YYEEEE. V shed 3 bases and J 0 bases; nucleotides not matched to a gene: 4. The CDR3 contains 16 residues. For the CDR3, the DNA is TGTGCCAGCAGCTCCTCTAGCGGGGGGTACCAAGAGACCCAGTACTTC. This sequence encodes CASSSSSGGYQETQYF.

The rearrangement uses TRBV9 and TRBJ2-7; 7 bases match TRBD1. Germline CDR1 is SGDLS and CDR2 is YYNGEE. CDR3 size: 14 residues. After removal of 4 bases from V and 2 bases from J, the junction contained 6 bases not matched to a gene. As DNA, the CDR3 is TGTGCCAGCAGCCCCCGGGACAGTACCTACGAGCAGTACTTC. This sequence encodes CASSPRDSTYEQYF. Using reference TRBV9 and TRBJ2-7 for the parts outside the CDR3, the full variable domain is DSGVTQTPKHLITATGQRVTLRCSPRSGDLSVYWYQQSLDQGLQFLIQYYNGEERAKGNILERFSAQQFPDLHSELNLSSLELGDSALYFCASSPRDSTYEQYFGPGTRLTVT.

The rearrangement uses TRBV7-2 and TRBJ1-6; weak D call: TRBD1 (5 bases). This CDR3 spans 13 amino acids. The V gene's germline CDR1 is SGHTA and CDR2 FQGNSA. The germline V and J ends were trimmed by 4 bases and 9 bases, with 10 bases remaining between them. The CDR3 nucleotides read TGTGCCAGCAGCTCCTTGCAGGGTTCACCCCTCCACTTT. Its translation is CASSSLQGSPLHF.

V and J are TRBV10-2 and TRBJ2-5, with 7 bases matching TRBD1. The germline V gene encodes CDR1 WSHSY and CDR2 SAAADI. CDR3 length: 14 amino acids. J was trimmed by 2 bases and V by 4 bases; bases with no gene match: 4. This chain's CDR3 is CASSVQGSQETQYF. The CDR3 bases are TGCGCCAGCAGTGTACAGGGGTCTCAAGAGACCCAGTACTTC.

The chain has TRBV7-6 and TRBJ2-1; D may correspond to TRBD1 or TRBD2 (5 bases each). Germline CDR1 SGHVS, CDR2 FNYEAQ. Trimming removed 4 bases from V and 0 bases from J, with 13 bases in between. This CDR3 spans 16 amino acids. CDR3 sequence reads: CASSSQGDPSYNEQFF. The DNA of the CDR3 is TGTGCCAGCAGCTCCCAAGGGGACCCCTCCTACAATGAGCAGTTCTTC.

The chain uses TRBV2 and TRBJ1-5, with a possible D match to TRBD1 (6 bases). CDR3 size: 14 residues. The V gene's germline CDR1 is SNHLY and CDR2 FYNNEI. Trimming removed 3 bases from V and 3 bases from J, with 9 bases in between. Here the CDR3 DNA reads TGTGCCAGCAGTGAGAGGACAGTCAATCAGCCCCAGCATTTT. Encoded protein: CASSERTVNQPQHF.

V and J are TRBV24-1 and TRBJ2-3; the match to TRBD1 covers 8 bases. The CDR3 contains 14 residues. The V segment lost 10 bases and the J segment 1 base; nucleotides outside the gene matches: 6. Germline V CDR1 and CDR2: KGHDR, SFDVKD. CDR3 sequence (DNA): TGTGCCACGGGGGCGGGACAGGGCACAGATACGCAGTATTTT. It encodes CATGAGQGTDTQYF.

The CDR3 bases are TGTGCCAGCAGTCTGACAGGGGGCCCTAAACAAGAGACCCAGTACTTC. As protein: CASSLTGGPKQETQYF. The chain has TRBV3-1 (or the pseudogene TRBV3-2) and TRBJ2-5, with 10 bases that match TRBD1. Trimming took 6 bases from V and 2 from J; bases not matched to a gene: 9. CDR1 and CDR2 from the germline V gene are LGHDT and YNNKEL (reference sequence). The CDR3 has 16 residues.

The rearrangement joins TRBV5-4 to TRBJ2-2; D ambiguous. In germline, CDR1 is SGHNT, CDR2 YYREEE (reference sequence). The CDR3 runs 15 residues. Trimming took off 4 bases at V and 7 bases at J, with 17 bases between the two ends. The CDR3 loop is CASSPGPGRVGELFF. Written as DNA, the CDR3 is TGTGCCAGCAGCCCCGGGCCCGGTCGGGTCGGGGAGCTGTTTTTT.

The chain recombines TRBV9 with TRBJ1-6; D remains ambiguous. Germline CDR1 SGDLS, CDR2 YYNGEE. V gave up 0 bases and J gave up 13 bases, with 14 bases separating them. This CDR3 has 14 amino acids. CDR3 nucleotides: TGTGCCAGCAGCGTAGGGTCCGGTCAGGTCCCCCTCCACTTT. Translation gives CASSVGSGQVPLHF.

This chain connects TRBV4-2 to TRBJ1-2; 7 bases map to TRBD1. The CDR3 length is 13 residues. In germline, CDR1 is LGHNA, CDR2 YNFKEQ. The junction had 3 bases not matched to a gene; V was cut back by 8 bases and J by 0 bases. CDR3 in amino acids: CASGTESNYGYTF. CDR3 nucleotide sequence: TGTGCCAGCGGGACAGAGTCTAACTATGGCTACACCTTC.